Each of the 11 T cell receptor beta chains below was sequenced from the same sample in a study of CD8 T cells in ankylosing spondylitis. TCRdb recomputed calls from the 5' RACE reads with MiXCR, one row per CDR3 protein. Of tens of thousands of distinct CDR3 sequences in the sample, approximately 6% are singletons; the top ten hold approximately 4.5%. Input material: synovial fluid, either unsorted or a sorted T cell fraction (not recorded which). Source of these receptors: a male donor with ankylosing spondylitis.

This clonotype came up a few times. The V and J genes are TRBV20-1 and TRBJ2-7; 14 positions agree with TRBD2. V lost 5 bases and J lost 0; bases outside the gene matches: 6. There are 16 residues in the CDR3. Germline CDR1 and CDR2: DFQATT and SNEGSKA (reference sequence). CDR3: CSAPRTSGGFSYEQYF. CDR3 DNA sequence: TGCAGTGCTCCCCGGACTAGCGGGGGGTTCTCCTACGAGCAGTACTTC.

This clonotype was observed a handful of times. CDR3 in amino acids: CASSYRGPDQPQHF. Written as DNA, the CDR3 is TGTGCCAGCAGTTACAGGGGACCGGATCAGCCCCAGCATTTT. The chain has TRBV6-5 and TRBJ1-5; the D gene is possibly TRBD1 (5 bases). Germline loops: CDR1 MNHEY, CDR2 SVGAGI. The CDR3 has 14 amino acids. V lost 2 bases and J 5 bases, leaving 10 bases between the germline ends.

This clonotype was observed at least ten times. This sequence joins TRBV28 and TRBJ2-2, with 7 bases aligning to TRBD2. The CDR3 has 14 amino acids. Per germline, CDR1 MDHEN and CDR2 SYDVKM. CDR3 sequence (DNA): TGTGCAGTTGTGGCTAGCGGCACCACCGGGGAGCTGTTTTTT. Protein product: CAVVASGTTGELFF.

This chain links TRBV2 with TRBJ1-1; no reliable D call. The V and J ends lost 8 bases and 7 bases respectively, with 11 bases between them. CDR1 and CDR2 (germline): SNHLY, FYNNEI. The length of the CDR3 is 11 residues. The CDR3, as DNA: TGTGCCAGCGGTCCGGCGGTTGAAGCTTTCTTT. Translating gives CASGPAVEAFF.

This clonotype has ten or more counts. The chain is built from TRBV5-1 and TRBJ1-1, with 9 bases that match TRBD1. After removal of 3 bases from V and 1 base from J, the junction contained 1 base not matched to a gene. The germline V gene encodes CDR1 SGHRS and CDR2 YFSETQ. This CDR3 has 14 amino acids. The CDR3 region is CASSSGQGNTEAFF. The CDR3, as DNA: TGCGCCAGCAGCTCGGGACAGGGGAACACTGAAGCTTTCTTT.

This clonotype has just a few counts. The V gene is TRBV6-1, the J gene TRBJ1-5; no firm D call. The CDR3 length is 13 residues. Deletions cut 1 base from V and 5 bases from J, with 6 bases between. Per the germline V gene, CDR1 is MNHNS and CDR2 is SASEGT. The CDR3 loop is CASSEVRDQPQHF. CDR3 nucleotides: TGTGCCAGCAGTGAAGTCCGAGATCAGCCCCAGCATTTT.

This clonotype was seen repeatedly, ten times or more. The chain has TRBV7-8 and TRBJ2-5, with 11 bases lining up with TRBD2. The V segment lost 5 bases and the J segment 6 bases; nucleotides outside the gene matches: 8. The CDR3 consists of 15 residues. Germline CDR1 is SGHVS and CDR2 is FQNEAQ. The CDR3 nucleotides are TGTGCCAGCAGCACCGGACTAGCGGGTGCGAAGACCCAGTACTTC. Protein: CASSTGLAGAKTQYF.

V gene TRBV4-2 combines with J gene TRBJ1-4, with 7 bases matching TRBD1. The CDR3 has 14 residues. Germline V gene sequence: CDR1 LGHNA, CDR2 YNFKEQ. V shed 2 bases, J shed 7 bases, and the junction held 4 bases outside the gene matches. CDR3 loop: CASSQTPGGEKLFF. The DNA for the CDR3 is TGTGCCAGCAGCCAAACACCAGGGGGTGAAAAACTGTTTTTT.

This clonotype was counted ten times or more. The rearrangement uses TRBV7-2 and TRBJ2-7, with 7 bases matching TRBD1. Unmatched junction bases numbered 8, after V lost 2 bases and J lost 4 bases. This CDR3 has 15 amino acids. Germline V lookup: CDR1 SGHTA, CDR2 FQGNSA. CDR3 residues: CASSLSAGGTYEQYF. As DNA, the CDR3 is TGTGCCAGCAGCTTAAGCGCAGGGGGTACGTACGAGCAGTACTTC.

There are many counts of this clonotype. The rearrangement joins TRBV29-1 to TRBJ2-5; 9 bases fit TRBD1. CDR1 and CDR2 (germline): SQVTM, ANQGSEA. V was pared by 1 base and J by 5 bases, with 8 bases of the junction left unmatched. The CDR3 runs to 15 residues. CDR3 loop: CSVEGRGTGLETQYF. The CDR3 DNA follows: TGCAGCGTTGAAGGACGTGGGACAGGGCTCGAGACCCAGTACTTC.

The chain has TRBV14 and TRBJ1-3; D remains ambiguous. The CDR3 runs 15 residues. The V and J ends lost 3 bases and 0 bases respectively, with 9 bases between them. Germline V CDR1 and CDR2: SGHDN, FVKESK. The CDR3 reads CASSQAMGSGNTIYF. CDR3 nucleotides: TGTGCCAGCAGCCAGGCCATGGGCTCTGGAAACACCATATATTTT.